Listed here is a single T cell receptor beta chain. The data belong to a study of blood T cell repertoires in COVID-19. Clones were sequenced by immunoSEQ multiplex PCR, and TCRdb holds only the in-frame ones, with some missing. The sample has roughly 120,000 clones, approximately 85% seen once. The sequence was collected from a human donor in a cohort sampled during active COVID-19. Sequencing was carried out using peripheral blood.

The CDR3 nucleotides read TGTGCCAGCAGCGAGCAGACAGCTGGAAACACCATATATTTT. This sequence encodes CASSEQTAGNTIYF. The V and J genes are TRBV9 and TRBJ1-3, with D possibly being TRBD1 (5 bases). This CDR3 region has 14 residues. Germline V gene sequence: CDR1 SGDLS, CDR2 YYNGEE. Trimming stripped 3 bases from V and 2 bases from J, with 9 bases between. The variable domain in full, with the rest retrieved from reference TRBV9 and TRBJ1-3, is DSGVTQTPKHLITATGQRVTLRCSPRSGDLSVYWYQQSLDQGLQFLIQYYNGEERAKGNILERFSAQQFPDLHSELNLSSLELGDSALYFCASSEQTAGNTIYFGEGSWLTVV.